The sample holds many counts of the clone carrying this T cell receptor beta chain. TCRdb passed the 5' RACE reads through MiXCR, listing each CDR3 protein once. The sample carries about 57,000 distinct CDR3 sequences, roughly 15% recorded once. The data originate from a study of T cells of healthy individuals. The V and J ends lost 6 bases and 6 bases, in that order; junction bases with no gene match: 4. Looked up from germline, CDR1 is DFQATT and CDR2 is SNEGSKA (reference sequence). The CDR3 consists of 12 residues. The origin of this receptor is a human donor in good health. This chain joins TRBV20-1 and TRBJ2-1; 8 bases agree with TRBD2. Here the CDR3 reads CSAVAGLNEQFF. The CDR3 bases are TGCAGTGCGGTAGCGGGACTCAATGAGCAGTTCTTC.